Sequencing of this T cell receptor (beta chain) was carried out in a study of cytomegalovirus exposure and HLA in healthy donors. The V and J ends lost 6 bases and 2 bases, in that order; junction bases with no gene match: 8. CDR1 is MDHEN and CDR2 is SYDVKM in the germline V gene. This CDR3 contains 16 residues. Whole-study results and caveats: Previous analysis showed most TCR beta V segments were productive about 87% or about 30% of the time.

Both 60 Vbeta primers and 13 Jbeta primers went into the PCR. Source study methods: In a later analysis, the count reached some 73 million unique TCR beta chains, with roughly 11 million shared. Sequencing used immunoSEQ multiplex PCR; TCRdb keeps in-frame clones, though not all of them. V and J calls and clone size are given by that table; D and trimming were obtained from the DNA. Of roughly 150,000 clones in the sample, roughly 77% were seen once. About this clone itself: Its specificity is unknown.

This sequence was found in a man between 18 and 35 years old in good health and CMV-seropositive. This sequence joins TRBV28 and TRBJ2-5; 11 bases are a match to TRBD2. Sequencing was done on a sample of PBMCs. This CDR3 is CASSSLVAGGQETQYF. The CDR3, as DNA: TGTGCCAGCAGCTCACTGGTAGCGGGGGGGCAAGAGACCCAGTACTTC. The complete variable domain, with remaining parts taken from reference TRBV28 and TRBJ2-5, reads DVKVTQSSRYLVKRTGEKVFLECVQDMDHENMFWYRQDPGLGLRLIYFSYDVKMKEKGDIPEGYSVSREKKERFSLILESASTNQTSMYLCASSSLVAGGQETQYFGPGTRLLVL.